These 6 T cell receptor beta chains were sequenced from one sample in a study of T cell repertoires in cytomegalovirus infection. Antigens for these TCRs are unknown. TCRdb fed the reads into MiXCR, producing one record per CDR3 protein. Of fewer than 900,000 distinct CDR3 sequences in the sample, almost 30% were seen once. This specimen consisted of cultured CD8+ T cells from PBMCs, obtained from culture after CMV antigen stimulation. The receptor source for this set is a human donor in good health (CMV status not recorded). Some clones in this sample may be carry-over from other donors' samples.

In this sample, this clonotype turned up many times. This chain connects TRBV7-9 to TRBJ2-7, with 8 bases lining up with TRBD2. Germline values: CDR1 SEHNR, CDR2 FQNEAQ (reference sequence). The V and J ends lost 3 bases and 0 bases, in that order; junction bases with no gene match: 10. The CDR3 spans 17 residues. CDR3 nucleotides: TGTGCCAGCAGCTTGCCCGGGAATAGCGGGGACTCCTACGAGCAGTACTTC. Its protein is CASSLPGNSGDSYEQYF.

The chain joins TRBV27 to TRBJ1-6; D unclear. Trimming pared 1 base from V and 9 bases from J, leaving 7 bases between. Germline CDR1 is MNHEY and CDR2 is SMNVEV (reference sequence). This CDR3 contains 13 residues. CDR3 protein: CASSLYSISPLHF. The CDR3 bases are TGTGCCAGCAGTTTATACAGCATTTCACCCCTCCACTTT.

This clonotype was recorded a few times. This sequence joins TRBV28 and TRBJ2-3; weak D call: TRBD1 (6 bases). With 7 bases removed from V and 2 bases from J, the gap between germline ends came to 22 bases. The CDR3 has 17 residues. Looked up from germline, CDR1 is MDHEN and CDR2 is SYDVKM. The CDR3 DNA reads TGTGCCAGCACTTCAGTTGGCACAGGGAGTTTCACAGATACGCAGTATTTT. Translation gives CASTSVGTGSFTDTQYF. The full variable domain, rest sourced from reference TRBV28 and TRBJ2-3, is DVKVTQSSRYLVKRTGEKVFLECVQDMDHENMFWYRQDPGLGLRLIYFSYDVKMKEKGDIPEGYSVSREKKERFSLILESASTNQTSMYLCASTSVGTGSFTDTQYFGPGTRLTVL.

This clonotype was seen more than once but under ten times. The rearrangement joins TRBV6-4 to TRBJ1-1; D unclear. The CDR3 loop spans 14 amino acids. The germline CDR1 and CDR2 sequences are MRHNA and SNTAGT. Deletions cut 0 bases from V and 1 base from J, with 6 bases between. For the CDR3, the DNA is TGTGCCAGCAGTGACTCGCCGGAGAACACTGAAGCTTTCTTT. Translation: CASSDSPENTEAFF.

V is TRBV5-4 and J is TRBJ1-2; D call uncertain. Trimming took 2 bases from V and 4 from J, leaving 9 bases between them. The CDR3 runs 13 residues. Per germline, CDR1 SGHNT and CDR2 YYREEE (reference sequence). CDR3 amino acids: CASSFRSFYGYTF. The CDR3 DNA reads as TGTGCCAGCAGCTTTAGGAGTTTCTATGGCTACACCTTC.

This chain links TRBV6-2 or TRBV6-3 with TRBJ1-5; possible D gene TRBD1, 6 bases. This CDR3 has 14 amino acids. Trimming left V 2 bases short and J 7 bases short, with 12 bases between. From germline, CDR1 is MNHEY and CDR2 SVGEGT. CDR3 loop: CASSYDGGRQPQHF. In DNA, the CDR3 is TGTGCCAGCAGTTACGACGGGGGGCGGCAGCCCCAGCATTTT.